These 5 T cell receptor beta chains were all obtained from the same sample, sequenced in a study of control samples from healthy donors and cancer patients. Sequencing was performed with immunoSEQ multiplex PCR; in TCRdb, only in-frame clones are kept and a portion is missing. The repertoire holds roughly 54,000 clones, with nearly 96% as singletons. Sequences were obtained from blood. These TCRs come from a woman in her thirties in good health.

The chain joins TRBV6-2 or TRBV6-3 to TRBJ2-5, with a weak D call TRBD1 (6 bases). CDR3 length: 13 residues. Germline V gene lookup returns CDR1 MNHEY and CDR2 SVGEGT. Trimming removed 5 bases at V and 8 bases at J, with 15 bases between. Written as DNA, the CDR3 is TGTGCCAGCAGTCTCGGGGCAGGGGTAACCCAGTACTTC. This codes for CASSLGAGVTQYF.

This clone was seen once. The chain joins TRBV7-9 to TRBJ1-1; D is undetermined. Trimming left V 5 bases short and J 0 bases short, with 13 bases between. The CDR3 runs to 15 residues. From germline, CDR1 is SEHNR and CDR2 FQNEAQ (reference sequence). The CDR3 coding sequence is TGTGCCAGCAGCCCAACGGAAAAAATGAACACTGAAGCTTTCTTT. Protein product: CASSPTEKMNTEAFF.

The J gene is TRBJ2-3, the V gene TRBV27; D assignment may be TRBD1 or TRBD2 (5 bases each). This CDR3 has 15 residues. CDR1 and CDR2 from the germline V gene are MNHEY and SMNVEV (reference sequence). V was cut by 3 bases and J by 7 bases, with 17 bases left in between. CDR3 DNA sequence: TGTGCCAGCAGTTTGGGCTGGGGGTCAAGGAATACGCAGTATTTT. This sequence encodes CASSLGWGSRNTQYF.

This clone appeared a few times. This chain links TRBV6-1 with TRBJ1-6, with D perhaps TRBD1 (6 bases). There are 18 residues in the CDR3. The germline gives CDR1 MNHNS, CDR2 SASEGT. With 1 base removed from V and 0 bases from J, the gap between germline ends came to 13 bases. The CDR3 sequence is CASSEVRQESSYNSPLHF. The CDR3 DNA sequence: TGTGCCAGCAGTGAAGTGAGACAGGAAAGCTCCTATAATTCACCCCTCCACTTT.

The CDR3 spells CASSPAWGSGPNYEQYF. The DNA of the CDR3 is TGTGCCAGCAGCCCAGCTTGGGGATCGGGCCCCAACTACGAGCAGTACTTC. V and J are TRBV13 and TRBJ2-7; D is ambiguous. The CDR3 runs 17 residues. The germline gives CDR1 PRHDT, CDR2 FYEKMQ (reference sequence). V shed 5 bases and J shed 3 bases, with 23 bases lying between them.